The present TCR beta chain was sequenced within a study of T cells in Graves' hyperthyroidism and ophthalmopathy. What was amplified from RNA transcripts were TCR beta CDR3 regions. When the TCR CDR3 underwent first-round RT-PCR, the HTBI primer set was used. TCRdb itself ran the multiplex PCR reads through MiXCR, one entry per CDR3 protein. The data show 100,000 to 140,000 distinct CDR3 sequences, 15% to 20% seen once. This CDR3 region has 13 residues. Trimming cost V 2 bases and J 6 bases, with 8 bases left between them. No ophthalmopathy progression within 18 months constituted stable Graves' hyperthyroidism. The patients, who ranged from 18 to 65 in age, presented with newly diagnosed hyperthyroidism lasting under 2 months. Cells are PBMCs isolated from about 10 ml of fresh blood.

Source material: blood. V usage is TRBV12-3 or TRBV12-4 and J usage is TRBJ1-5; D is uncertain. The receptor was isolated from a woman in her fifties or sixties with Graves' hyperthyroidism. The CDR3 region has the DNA TGTGCCAGCAGTTTACAGGAGGTTCAGCCCCAGCATTTT. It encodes CASSLQEVQPQHF.